This TCR beta chain came from a study of tumor-infiltrating lymphocytes in localized non-small cell lung cancer. The overall study: From each patient, both tumor and uninvolved lung, non-adjacent to tumor, were sampled.

General study results and limits: TCRbeta sequencing showed higher T cell infiltration in tumors than uninvolved lung. Recurrence-free survival showed no association with tumor T-cell fraction. No T-cell fraction difference was seen between IM1 and IM2 tumors.

This clone appeared a few times. The antigen is not known. This CDR3 contains 14 residues. Trimming removed 0 bases from V and 0 bases from J, with 8 bases in between. Germline-derived CDR1 and CDR2 are GTSNPN and SVGIG (reference sequence). Here immunoSEQ multiplex PCR was the method, and the copy in TCRdb shows in-frame clones only, minus some. The sample shows 25,000 or so clones, approximately 70% of them seen only once. This chain joins TRBV30 and TRBJ1-1; D unclear. The clonotype was recovered from a human donor with non-small cell lung cancer. Sequences were obtained from lung tumor tissue. CDR3: CAWSVIALNTEAFF. The CDR3 region has the DNA TGTGCCTGGAGTGTAATAGCATTGAACACTGAAGCTTTCTTT.